Listed here are 32 T cell receptor beta chains from one sample, sequenced in a study of blood T cell repertoires in COVID-19. The repertoire was sequenced with immunoSEQ multiplex PCR; TCRdb's copy has only in-frame clones and lacks some. This sample has over 400,000 clones, with 88% found just once. The sequenced sample was PBMCs or T cells enriched from blood (not recorded which). The receptors derive from a woman aged 55-69 years who had recovered from COVID-19.

The V gene is TRBV27, the J gene TRBJ2-6; 8 bases align to TRBD1. CDR3 length: 19 residues. CDR1 and CDR2 (germline): MNHEY, SMNVEV (reference sequence). Trimming removed 5 bases from V and 2 bases from J; junction bases left unmatched: 14. The CDR3 spells CASSPLGDRGYTGANVLTF. CDR3 nucleotide sequence: TGTGCCAGCAGTCCCCTCGGAGACAGGGGATATACTGGGGCCAACGTCCTGACTTTC. The variable domain in full, with the rest retrieved from reference TRBV27 and TRBJ2-6, is EAQVTQNPRYLITVTGKKLTVTCSQNMNHEYMSWYRQDPGLGLRQIYYSMNVEVTDKGDVPEGYKVSRKEKRNFPLILESPSPNQTSLYFCASSPLGDRGYTGANVLTFGAGSRLTVL.

The chain couples TRBV6-5 to TRBJ1-2; unclear D gene. The V end was cut by 6 bases, the J end by 3 bases, with 14 bases between. The CDR3 contains 14 residues. Germline CDR1 is MNHEY and CDR2 is SVGAGI. The CDR3 is CASSLLMAYYGYTF. In nucleotides, the CDR3 is TGTGCCAGCAGCCTCCTGATGGCTTACTATGGCTACACCTTC.

The chain employs TRBV15 and TRBJ2-1; maybe TRBD1 (6 bases). The length of the CDR3 is 16 residues. CDR1 LNHNV and CDR2 YYDKDF come from the germline V gene (reference sequence). Between the trimmed V and J ends, which lost 1 base and 3 bases, there was a span of 13 bases. CDR3 residues: CATSRGKGDLYNEQFF. DNA of the CDR3: TGTGCCACCAGCAGAGGGAAGGGGGACCTCTACAATGAGCAGTTCTTC. The variable domain in full, completed from reference TRBV15 and TRBJ2-1, reads DAMVIQNPRYQVTQFGKPVTLSCSQTLNHNVMYWYQQKSSQAPKLLFHYYDKDFNNEADTPDNFQSRRPNTSFCFLDIRSPGLGDTAMYLCATSRGKGDLYNEQFFGPGTRLTVL.

This rearrangement joins TRBV12-3 or TRBV12-4 to TRBJ2-2; D uncertain. The V end was cut by 3 bases, the J end by 8 bases, with 4 bases between. The CDR3 length is 11 residues. CDR3 sequence (DNA): TGTGCCAGCAGTTTCCGGGGGGAGCTGTTTTTT. This codes for CASSFRGELFF.

This rearrangement joins TRBV19 to TRBJ2-4; 7 bases agree with TRBD1. CDR3 length equals 16 residues. Trimming cost V 5 bases and J 7 bases; bases outside gene matches: 14. Looked up from germline, CDR1 is LNHDA and CDR2 is SQIVND (reference sequence). CDR3 DNA: TGTGCCAGTAGTCCGACAGGGATGAGTCTTAGGAACATTCAGTACTTC. Protein: CASSPTGMSLRNIQYF.

V usage is TRBV19 and J usage is TRBJ1-3; 7 positions match TRBD1. The CDR3 is 14 amino acids. Germline CDR1 LNHDA, CDR2 SQIVND (reference sequence). The V and J ends lost 6 bases and 5 bases, in that order; junction bases with no gene match: 7. The CDR3 sequence is CASRTGSPRNTIYF. The DNA for the CDR3 is TGTGCCAGTAGGACAGGGAGCCCAAGAAACACCATATATTTT.

The gene calls are TRBV3-1 (or the pseudogene TRBV3-2) and TRBJ2-1, with 8 positions matching TRBD2. The trim removed 4 bases at V and 7 bases at J, leaving 9 bases unmatched. This CDR3 has 15 residues. Per germline, CDR1 LGHDT and CDR2 YNNKEL (reference sequence). CDR3 in DNA: TGTGCCAGCAGCCGGACGGGGGGGCCAAGGAATGAGCAGTTCTTC. Its translation is CASSRTGGPRNEQFF.

The chain carries TRBV18 and TRBJ2-2, with a weak D call TRBD1 (6 bases). Trimming cost V 3 bases and J 0 bases, with 14 bases left between them. This CDR3 is 17 amino acids long. From germline, CDR1 is KGHSH and CDR2 LQKENI. This chain's CDR3 is CASSPPPGHSNTGELFF. The DNA of the CDR3 is TGTGCCAGCTCACCGCCACCGGGACACTCGAACACCGGGGAGCTGTTTTTT.

This chain connects TRBV27 to TRBJ1-5; D remains unclear. The CDR3 loop spans 13 amino acids. With 6 bases removed from V and 1 base from J, the gap between germline ends came to 7 bases. The germline V gene encodes CDR1 MNHEY and CDR2 SMNVEV (reference sequence). CDR3 in DNA: TGTGCCAGCAGGCAGGCAAGCAATCAGCCCCAGCATTTT. Translating it yields CASRQASNQPQHF.

The chain couples TRBV11-2 to TRBJ1-3, with 7 bases lining up with TRBD1. This CDR3 spans 14 amino acids. The germline gives CDR1 SGHAT, CDR2 FQNNGV. The J segment lost 2 bases and the V segment lost 5 bases, leaving 3 bases of the junction unmatched. The CDR3 coding sequence is TGTGCCAGCAGCCTCGGGACAGCTGGAAACACCATATATTTT. This encodes CASSLGTAGNTIYF. Full variable domain (missing parts from reference TRBV11-2 and TRBJ1-3): EAGVAQSPRYKIIEKRQSVAFWCNPISGHATLYWYQQILGQGPKLLIQFQNNGVVDDSQLPKDRFSAERLKGVDSTLKIQPAKLEDSAVYLCASSLGTAGNTIYFGEGSWLTVV.

The chain is built from TRBV6-1 and TRBJ1-2; 7 nucleotides agree with TRBD1. The CDR3 contains 13 residues. V was pared by 2 bases and J by 6 bases, with 3 bases of the junction left unmatched. Germline values: CDR1 MNHNS, CDR2 SASEGT. The CDR3 loop reads CASSENRGHGYTF. The CDR3 coding sequence is TGTGCCAGCAGTGAAAACAGGGGTCATGGCTACACCTTC.

The rearrangement links TRBV12-3 or TRBV12-4 to TRBJ2-5; D is possibly TRBD2 (6 bases). V was clipped by 5 bases and J by 5 bases, with 9 bases between them. This CDR3 is 12 amino acids long. In DNA, the CDR3 is TGTGCCAGCAGTCCGGGAGTGGAGACCCAGTACTTC. Protein product: CASSPGVETQYF.

The V call is TRBV7-8, the J call TRBJ2-1; 8 nucleotides agree with TRBD2. With V trimmed by 5 bases and J by 5 bases, 11 bases remained unmatched. The V gene's germline CDR1 is SGHVS and CDR2 FQNEAQ. The CDR3 runs to 16 residues. In DNA, the CDR3 is TGTGCCAGCAGCCCGGGCCTCGGGAGGGGAAACAATGAGCAGTTCTTC. The encoded protein is CASSPGLGRGNNEQFF.

The chain employs TRBV3-1 (or the pseudogene TRBV3-2) and TRBJ1-2, with 10 bases that match TRBD1. Germline CDR1 reads LGHDT; CDR2 reads YNNKEL (reference sequence). The CDR3 runs 15 residues. The junction had 3 bases not matched to a gene; V was cut back by 5 bases and J by 0 bases. The CDR3: CASSRQGAPNYGYTF. CDR3 DNA: TGTGCCAGCAGCAGACAGGGGGCGCCTAACTATGGCTACACCTTC.

The rearrangement uses TRBV5-4 and TRBJ2-1; 9 nucleotides match TRBD1. CDR1 SGHNT and CDR2 YYREEE come from the germline V gene (reference sequence). This CDR3 region has 15 residues. V trimming: 4 bases; J trimming: 7 bases; junction bases outside the gene matches: 9. CDR3 in DNA: TGTGCCAGCAGCCCAAGGACAGGGGATTGGAATGAGCAGTTCTTC. It translates to CASSPRTGDWNEQFF.

The chain links TRBV18 to TRBJ1-2; TRBD1 aligns across 8 bases. Germline V lookup: CDR1 KGHSH, CDR2 LQKENI. Trimming at V came to 3 bases and at J to 8 bases, leaving 5 bases not matched to a gene. The CDR3 contains 13 residues. The CDR3, as DNA: TGTGCCAGCTCACCGGACAGGGTGAGGGGCTACACCTTC. Its translation: CASSPDRVRGYTF.

This chain joins TRBV5-4 and TRBJ1-3; tentative D call: TRBD1 (5 bases). The germline V gene encodes CDR1 SGHNT and CDR2 YYREEE (reference sequence). The CDR3 extends over 17 amino acids. The V end was cut by 2 bases, the J end by 0 bases, with 15 bases between. CDR3 sequence (DNA): TGTGCCAGCAGCTTTCGGGGGGATCCCTTCTCTGGAAACACCATATATTTT. It yields the protein CASSFRGDPFSGNTIYF.

A remark on this clone: Within the sample, other DNA sequences also encode this same CDR3. V gene TRBV11-2 combines with J gene TRBJ1-6, with TRBD1 matching over 9 bases. The CDR3 loop spans 15 amino acids. CDR1 SGHAT and CDR2 FQNNGV come from the germline V gene. V was clipped by 1 base and J by 6 bases; unmatched bases: 1. The CDR3 DNA reads TGTGCCAGCAGCTTAGTGGGACAGGGTAATTCACCCCTCCACTTT. Protein product: CASSLVGQGNSPLHF. The full variable domain, rest sourced from reference TRBV11-2 and TRBJ1-6, is EAGVAQSPRYKIIEKRQSVAFWCNPISGHATLYWYQQILGQGPKLLIQFQNNGVVDDSQLPKDRFSAERLKGVDSTLKIQPAKLEDSAVYLCASSLVGQGNSPLHFGNGTRLTVT.

In DNA, the CDR3 is TGTGCCACCAGTGACCCAACAGAAATTTATGGCTACACCTTC. Amino acid sequence: CATSDPTEIYGYTF. The J gene is TRBJ1-2, the V gene TRBV24-1; no definite D call. This CDR3 spans 14 amino acids. V lost 4 bases and J lost 5, with 13 bases in between. From germline, CDR1 is KGHDR and CDR2 SFDVKD.

This rearrangement joins TRBV28 to TRBJ2-2; tentatively, D is TRBD2 (5 bases). From germline, CDR1 is MDHEN and CDR2 SYDVKM. The germline V and J ends were trimmed by 6 bases and 5 bases, with 13 bases remaining between them. This CDR3 comprises 14 residues. The CDR3 sequence: CASSPIRTTGELFF. The CDR3 DNA reads as TGTGCCAGCAGCCCCATAAGGACTACCGGGGAGCTGTTTTTT. Together with reference TRBV28 and TRBJ2-2, the CDR3 gives the full variable domain: DVKVTQSSRYLVKRTGEKVFLECVQDMDHENMFWYRQDPGLGLRLIYFSYDVKMKEKGDIPEGYSVSREKKERFSLILESASTNQTSMYLCASSPIRTTGELFFGEGSRLTVL.

The rearrangement joins TRBV12-3 or TRBV12-4 to TRBJ2-7, with D perhaps matching TRBD1 (5 bases). Trimming took 8 bases from V and 6 from J, leaving 14 bases between them. CDR3 length: 12 amino acids. The CDR3 region has the DNA TGTGCCAGCGGGAATCCAGGGTTCGAGCAGTACGTC. This codes for CASGNPGFEQYV.

This chain links TRBV5-8 with TRBJ2-1, with a weak D call TRBD2 (6 bases). V was trimmed by 4 bases and J by 4 bases, leaving 18 bases between them. The germline V gene has CDR1 SGHTS and CDR2 YDEGEE. The CDR3 has 16 amino acids. The CDR3 sequence is CASSPPGTYPYNEQFF. CDR3 DNA: TGTGCCAGCAGCCCGCCCGGGACTTACCCTTACAATGAGCAGTTCTTC.

This clone appeared a few times. This chain connects TRBV7-6 to TRBJ1-5, with D possibly TRBD1 on 5 matching bases. Trimming shortened V by 0 bases and J by 7 bases, and 7 bases separated the two germline ends. Looked up from germline, CDR1 is SGHVS and CDR2 is FNYEAQ. This CDR3 contains 13 residues. In DNA form, the CDR3 reads TGTGCCAGCAGCTTAGCCGGGGGACAGCCCCAGCATTTT. Translating gives CASSLAGGQPQHF.

This chain connects TRBV19 to TRBJ1-3; D ambiguous. V was trimmed by 5 bases and J by 0 bases, leaving 11 bases between them. The CDR3 covers 15 residues. The germline V gene encodes CDR1 LNHDA and CDR2 SQIVND (reference sequence). The CDR3 DNA follows: TGTGCCAGTAGTCCTTGGCAGAACTCTGGAAACACCATATATTTT. Its protein product is CASSPWQNSGNTIYF.

This clone has more than one count but fewer than ten. J is TRBJ1-3 and V is TRBV2; D remains unclear. The germline gives CDR1 SNHLY, CDR2 FYNNEI. Between the trimmed V and J ends, which lost 6 bases and 4 bases, there was a span of 10 bases. The CDR3 runs to 13 residues. DNA of the CDR3: TGTGCCAGCAGCACAGCTTGGGGAAACACCATATATTTT. Amino acid sequence: CASSTAWGNTIYF.

This clone was recorded once. The chain joins TRBV7-9 to TRBJ1-1, with D uncertain. Per the germline V gene, CDR1 is SEHNR and CDR2 is FQNEAQ (reference sequence). This CDR3 is 12 amino acids long. V was clipped by 7 bases and J by 1 base, with 7 bases between them. Here the CDR3 reads CASILPNTEAFF. Written as DNA, the CDR3 is TGTGCCAGCATCCTACCGAACACTGAAGCTTTCTTT.

V and J are TRBV13 and TRBJ2-1; D might be TRBD2 (5 bases). The ends were cut back, 0 bases at V and 0 bases at J, with 9 bases in the middle. The CDR3 extends over 16 amino acids. CDR1 and CDR2 (germline): PRHDT, FYEKMQ (reference sequence). The CDR3 DNA reads as TGTGCCAGCAGCTTAGGAGGCGGGTTCTCCTACAATGAGCAGTTCTTC. Amino acid sequence: CASSLGGGFSYNEQFF.

The gene calls are TRBV27 and TRBJ2-5; 8 positions match TRBD2. The CDR3 length is 14 residues. V lost 3 bases to trimming and J lost 4 bases; unmatched junction nucleotides: 4. Germline CDR1 MNHEY, CDR2 SMNVEV (reference sequence). DNA of the CDR3: TGTGCCAGCAGTTTTGGTGGACTAGCAGAGACCCAGTACTTC. This gives the protein CASSFGGLAETQYF.

The chain employs TRBV18 and TRBJ2-3; no clear D. CDR1 and CDR2 from the germline V gene are KGHSH and LQKENI. There are 15 residues in the CDR3. Between the trimmed V and J ends, which lost 5 bases and 1 base, there was a span of 13 bases. Here the CDR3 reads CASSSRDSRTDTQYF. The CDR3 DNA sequence: TGTGCCAGCTCAAGCCGCGACTCCCGCACAGATACGCAGTATTTT.

The rearrangement joins TRBV5-4 to TRBJ1-1; 7 bases are shared with TRBD1. This CDR3 spans 16 amino acids. The germline CDR1 and CDR2 sequences are SGHNT and YYREEE (reference sequence). Trimming at V came to 3 bases and at J to 0 bases, leaving 8 bases not matched to a gene. The CDR3 DNA sequence: TGTGCCAGCAGCTCATTCTCGACAGGGATGAACACTGAAGCTTTCTTT. Its protein is CASSSFSTGMNTEAFF.

The chain uses TRBV5-4 and TRBJ1-5; 8 bases fit TRBD1. Germline CDR1 is SGHNT and CDR2 is YYREEE (reference sequence). V gave up 3 bases and J gave up 5 bases; unmatched junction bases: 4. This CDR3 region has 14 residues. CDR3 coding DNA: TGTGCCAGCAGCTCCGGACAGGGCGATCAGCCCCAGCATTTT. It yields the protein CASSSGQGDQPQHF.

The genes are TRBV2 and TRBJ1-2; no reliable D call. The germline gives CDR1 SNHLY, CDR2 FYNNEI. V shed 0 bases and J shed 5 bases, with 7 bases lying between them. The CDR3 is 13 amino acids. The CDR3 loop reads CASSEAPGYGYTF. For the CDR3, the DNA is TGTGCCAGCAGTGAAGCCCCGGGTTATGGCTACACCTTC.